This TCR beta chain was sequenced in a study of T cells in tuberculosis. Profiled with immunoSEQ multiplex PCR; TCRdb holds only in-frame clones, not every one. The sample has roughly 34,000 clones, about 82% seen once. As to time point: new active TB diagnosis, blood taken before or within 7 days of starting treatment. Patients were newly diagnosed, HIV-seronegative, and aged 18 or older. Study-level results: Shorter CDR3-alpha in active tuberculosis partly drove smaller distances.

On this clone: The antigen remains undetermined.

The length of the CDR3 is 16 residues. V shed 3 bases and J 5 bases; nucleotides not matched to a gene: 5. From germline, CDR1 is KGHSH and CDR2 LQKENI. Here the sequenced sample was PBMCs, taken at tuberculosis diagnosis. This TCR was sampled from an adult with tuberculosis. The gene calls are TRBV18 and TRBJ2-7; 15 bases agree with TRBD2. The CDR3 sequence is CASSPRTSGGADEQYF. CDR3 DNA: TGTGCCAGCTCACCTCGGACTAGCGGGGGGGCGGACGAGCAGTACTTC.